The 23 T cell receptor beta chains given below trace back to one sample, sequenced in a study of blood T cells in healthy people across ages. It was with a sample-barcoded 5' primer and a J-beta primer mix that a second PCR of roughly 7 to 12 cycles was run. MiXCR was run by TCRdb on the 5' RACE reads, yielding one entry per CDR3 protein. The profile covers some 900,000 distinct CDR3 sequences, with 29% appearing a single time and 15% to 20% taken by the ten largest. The source material was blood. These receptors originate from a woman aged 80 or older in good health.

This chain joins TRBV2 and TRBJ2-2; the D gene is possibly TRBD1 (6 bases). Germline CDR1 and CDR2: SNHLY and FYNNEI. V was clipped by 5 bases and J by 6 bases, with 19 bases between them. This CDR3 has 16 amino acids. The chain's CDR3 is CASSFHLGTRSGELFF. For the CDR3, the DNA is TGTGCCAGCAGTTTCCATCTTGGGACAAGATCCGGGGAGCTGTTTTTT.

This clonotype was counted many times. The gene calls are TRBV18 and TRBJ2-7; 7 bases map to TRBD1. Germline V lookup: CDR1 KGHSH, CDR2 LQKENI. There are 14 residues in the CDR3. Trimming took 3 bases from V and 3 from J; bases not matched to a gene: 5. CDR3 residues: CASSPDRAGYEQYF. In DNA, the CDR3 is TGTGCCAGCTCACCTGACAGGGCCGGCTACGAGCAGTACTTC.

The V and J genes are TRBV7-2 and TRBJ2-3; D remains ambiguous. The CDR3 length is 13 residues. Trimming stripped 8 bases from V and 1 base from J, with 10 bases between. Germline CDR1 reads SGHTA; CDR2 reads FQGNSA. CDR3 DNA: TGTGCCAGCCTCCCTACCGGCACAGATACGCAGTATTTT. This encodes CASLPTGTDTQYF. Full variable domain (remainder filled in from reference TRBV7-2 and TRBJ2-3): GAGVSQSPSNKVTEKGKDVELRCDPISGHTALYWYRQSLGQGLEFLIYFQGNSAPDKSGLPSDRFSAERTGGSVSTLTIQRTQQEDSAVYLCASLPTGTDTQYFGPGTRLTVL.

Turning to this clonotype: A much larger clonotype is one base distant, so this may be a read error. V is TRBV20-1 and J is TRBJ1-2; no clear D. The V and J ends lost 6 bases and 3 bases respectively, with 17 bases between them. The CDR3 is 14 residues long. Looked up from germline, CDR1 is DFQATT and CDR2 is SNEGSKA (reference sequence). CDR3 DNA: TGCAGTGCCCCGAAGGGCTTAGGCGACTATGGCTACACCTTC. This codes for CSAPKGLGDYGYTF.

The chain carries TRBV5-1 and TRBJ2-3; D unresolved. The germline gives CDR1 SGHRS, CDR2 YFSETQ. The CDR3 spans 15 residues. V lost 0 bases to trimming and J lost 1 base, with 9 bases between them. CDR3 sequence reads: CASSLASLRTDTQYF. The CDR3 nucleotides read TGCGCCAGCAGCTTGGCCTCCCTACGCACAGATACGCAGTATTTT.

Of note for this clonotype: A much larger clonotype is one base distant, so this may be a read error. This chain uses TRBV6-2 or TRBV6-3 with TRBJ1-1; perhaps TRBD1 as D (5 bases). Trimming removed 5 bases at V and 4 bases at J, with 14 bases between. CDR3 length: 14 amino acids. Germline assignment: CDR1 MNHEY and CDR2 SVGEGT. The CDR3 DNA sequence: TGTGCCAGCAGTAACCGACAGAAGAGCACTGAAGCTTTCTTT. It translates to CASSNRQKSTEAFF.

The chain employs TRBV2 and TRBJ2-3; TRBD1 matches at 11 bases. The CDR3 totals 19 residues. Losses at the gene ends were 6 bases for V and 0 bases for J; bases not matched to a gene: 14. The germline V gene has CDR1 SNHLY and CDR2 FYNNEI. This CDR3 reads CASRTWTGGLLPSTDTQYF. Here the CDR3 DNA reads TGTGCCAGCAGGACATGGACAGGGGGCCTTCTCCCTAGCACAGATACGCAGTATTTT.

V and J are TRBV29-1 and TRBJ2-7, with D uncertain. CDR3 length: 14 residues. Trimming removed 5 bases at V and 0 bases at J, with 14 bases between. The germline V gene has CDR1 SQVTM and CDR2 ANQGSEA. The CDR3 spells CSVLDGRSSYEQYF. In DNA form, the CDR3 reads TGCAGCGTTCTCGACGGCAGAAGCTCCTACGAGCAGTACTTC.

This clonotype was seen only a few times. V is TRBV28 and J is TRBJ2-1, with D maybe TRBD2 (5 bases). Germline loops: CDR1 MDHEN, CDR2 SYDVKM. There are 13 residues in the CDR3. Deletions cut 5 bases from V and 10 bases from J, with 15 bases between. CDR3 nucleotide sequence: TGTGCCAGCAGTGTCACTAGTTTCGACGAGCAGTTCTTC. Translation: CASSVTSFDEQFF.

This clonotype occurred a few times. The chain is built from TRBV20-1 and TRBJ1-5; the match to TRBD1 covers 8 bases. The CDR3 spans 18 residues. Germline lookup yields CDR1 DFQATT and CDR2 SNEGSKA (reference sequence). With 6 bases clipped from V and 3 bases from J, the junction kept 19 bases outside the gene matches. Here the CDR3 DNA reads TGCAGTGCCATACCCCGTGGACAGGGCTTCTTGCACAATCAGCCCCAGCATTTT. It specifies CSAIPRGQGFLHNQPQHF.

The chain is built from TRBV10-1 and TRBJ2-3; D is unresolved. V dropped 0 bases and J dropped 0 bases, with 7 bases sitting between them. The germline V gene has CDR1 WNHNN and CDR2 SYGVQD (reference sequence). The CDR3 contains 15 residues. The CDR3 nucleotides are TGCGCCAGCAGTGAGTCGATGCGCAGCACAGATACGCAGTATTTT. It codes for CASSESMRSTDTQYF.

V is TRBV11-3 and J is TRBJ2-1; weak D call: TRBD1 (6 bases). The germline V and J ends were trimmed by 3 bases and 13 bases, with 16 bases remaining between them. Germline CDR1 reads SGHNT; CDR2 reads YENEEA. This CDR3 has 13 amino acids. Here the CDR3 DNA reads TGTGCCAGCAGCTTGGGGGCCGGAGAGACCCAGTTCTTC. This codes for CASSLGAGETQFF.

The chain carries TRBV7-8 and TRBJ2-3, with D tentatively TRBD1 or TRBD2 (5 bases each). The V end lost 5 bases, the J end lost 0 bases, and 21 bases lay between the germline ends. CDR3 length: 18 amino acids. Germline V CDR1 and CDR2: SGHVS, FQNEAQ. The chain's CDR3 is CASSPLGDGLASTDTQYF. CDR3 sequence (DNA): TGTGCCAGCAGCCCATTAGGGGACGGTCTAGCTAGCACAGATACGCAGTATTTT.

Regarding this clonotype: A read error may explain this, as a much larger clone is one base away. Here the CDR3 reads CASNLGGASPNEQFF. The CDR3 bases are TGTGCCAGCAACTTAGGGGGGGCCTCACCAAATGAGCAGTTCTTC. This chain links TRBV7-2 with TRBJ2-1; weak D call: TRBD2 (7 bases). The V gene's germline CDR1 is SGHTA and CDR2 FQGNSA. CDR3 length equals 15 residues.

A few counts support this clonotype. This may be a read error: a much more frequent sequence differs by one nucleotide. The chain joins TRBV20-1 to TRBJ2-5; unclear D gene. The DNA matches TRBJ2-1 better at its end, which makes the J call doubtful. Germline V gene data show CDR1 as DFQATT and CDR2 as SNEGSKA (reference sequence). The CDR3 extends over 11 amino acids. The chain's CDR3 is CSGQAQETQFF. The CDR3 coding sequence is TGCAGTGGGCAGGCCCAAGAGACCCAGTTCTTC.

This clonotype was recorded at least ten times. The chain couples TRBV7-2 to TRBJ2-3, with D tentatively TRBD1 (5 bases). Per germline, CDR1 SGHTA and CDR2 FQGNSA. The CDR3 sequence is 14 residues long. V was trimmed by 6 bases and J by 2 bases, leaving 12 bases between them. This chain's CDR3 is CASRPAGNTDTQYF. CDR3 DNA sequence: TGTGCCAGCAGGCCAGCAGGGAACACAGATACGCAGTATTTT.

This clonotype occurred a few times. The V call is TRBV6-1, the J call TRBJ2-7; tentatively, D is TRBD1 (6 bases). The length of the CDR3 is 13 residues. The germline V gene has CDR1 MNHNS and CDR2 SASEGT. V was clipped by 5 bases and J by 0 bases, with 8 bases between them. CDR3 DNA: TGTGCCAGCAGTAAACAGGGCTCCTACGAGCAGTACTTC. As protein: CASSKQGSYEQYF.

The rearrangement uses TRBV5-4 and TRBJ2-1, with 13 bases lining up with TRBD2. J was trimmed by 12 bases and V by 3 bases; bases with no gene match: 12. There are 16 residues in the CDR3. Germline lookup yields CDR1 SGHNT and CDR2 YYREEE (reference sequence). CDR3 amino acids: CASSSRLAGGYLGQFF. The CDR3 nucleotides are TGTGCCAGCAGCTCGCGACTAGCGGGGGGTTATCTTGGGCAGTTCTTC.

This clonotype has more than one count but fewer than ten. This chain joins TRBV6-1 and TRBJ1-6, with 9 bases aligning to TRBD1. Germline V CDR1 and CDR2: MNHNS, SASEGT. V lost 3 bases and J lost 6; bases outside the gene matches: 6. The CDR3 extends over 16 amino acids. The CDR3 nucleotides are TGTGCCAGCAGTGAGGGGACAGGGTCGCGTAATTCACCCCTCCACTTT. Translating it yields CASSEGTGSRNSPLHF.

V usage is TRBV4-3 and J usage is TRBJ1-1, with 8 bases aligning to TRBD1. The length of the CDR3 is 16 residues. Unmatched junction bases numbered 8, after V lost 0 bases and J lost 5 bases. CDR1 and CDR2 from the germline V gene are LGHNA and YSLEER. The CDR3 region is CASSQEAQGGRTEAFF. DNA of the CDR3: TGCGCCAGCAGCCAAGAGGCACAGGGGGGGAGGACTGAAGCTTTCTTT.

This rearrangement joins TRBV7-2 to TRBJ2-2; 8 nucleotides align to TRBD1. Losses at the gene ends were 4 bases for V and 5 bases for J; bases not matched to a gene: 9. The CDR3 loop spans 16 amino acids. The germline CDR1 and CDR2 sequences are SGHTA and FQGNSA. CDR3 amino acids: CASSSRTGTGTGELFF. For the CDR3, the DNA is TGTGCCAGCAGCTCGCGGACAGGGACGGGGACCGGGGAGCTGTTTTTT.

This clonotype was observed a handful of times. At one of its ends the junction is not consistent with the germline gene, which may arise from a read error. The V gene is TRBV12-3 or TRBV12-4, the J gene TRBJ2-3; D is unclear. This CDR3 has 13 amino acids. Written as DNA, the CDR3 is TGTGCCAGCAGGCAAGGAAGCACAGATACGGAGTATTTT. Protein sequence: CASRQGSTDTEYF.

Concerning this clonotype: This clone may be a read error of a much larger clone one base away. This chain joins TRBV10-3 and TRBJ1-2; no clear D. The CDR3 covers 11 residues. Looked up from germline, CDR1 is ENHRY and CDR2 is SYGVKD. Trimming removed 2 bases from V and 3 bases from J, with 1 base in between. The CDR3 bases are TGTGCCATCAGTGAGGACTATGGCTACACCTTC. Residues: CAISEDYGYTF.